Listed here are 5 T cell receptor beta chains from one sample, sequenced in a study of PD-1 blockade in classical Hodgkin lymphoma. Method: immunoSEQ multiplex PCR; TCRdb's copy keeps in-frame clones and lacks some. The table lists 19,000 or so clones, approximately 80% of them singletons. Noted time point: cycle 4 day 1 (C4D1), after about 6 weeks of nivolumab. All patients relapsed after autologous stem cell transplantation, and brentuximab vedotin exposure varied. The sequenced sample was peripheral blood mononuclear cells (PBMCs), obtained before the fourth cycle of nivolumab. Source of these receptors: a human donor with classical Hodgkin lymphoma.

V is TRBV5-4 and J is TRBJ1-2; D is uncertain. Germline-derived CDR1 and CDR2 are SGHNT and YYREEE (reference sequence). V gave up 0 bases and J gave up 7 bases, with 7 bases separating them. The length of the CDR3 is 12 residues. CDR3 sequence reads: CASSLDTVGYTF. In nucleotides, the CDR3 is TGTGCCAGCAGCTTGGACACAGTTGGCTACACCTTC.

This sequence joins TRBV28 and TRBJ1-1; 7 bases map to TRBD1. The germline V gene has CDR1 MDHEN and CDR2 SYDVKM. The V gene end was trimmed by 5 bases and the J gene end by 0 bases; junction bases not matched to a gene: 3. The CDR3 runs to 14 residues. CDR3 loop: CASSTGALNTEAFF. DNA of the CDR3: TGTGCCAGCAGTACAGGGGCCCTGAACACTGAAGCTTTCTTT.

The chain links TRBV6-1 to TRBJ2-1; maybe TRBD2 (6 bases). CDR3 size: 15 residues. Germline CDR1 reads MNHNS; CDR2 reads SASEGT. Trimming stripped 0 bases from V and 0 bases from J, with 6 bases between. Here the CDR3 reads CASSEAGGSYNEQFF. The CDR3 nucleotides read TGTGCCAGCAGTGAAGCGGGGGGCTCCTACAATGAGCAGTTCTTC.

The chain has TRBV5-4 and TRBJ2-1, with 8 bases that match TRBD2. Germline lookup yields CDR1 SGHNT and CDR2 YYREEE (reference sequence). This CDR3 is built from 15 residues. V was clipped by 4 bases and J by 4 bases; unmatched bases: 7. CDR3 sequence (DNA): TGTGCCAGCAGCCTGCGGTCTAGCGGGTACAATGAGCAGTTCTTC. It specifies CASSLRSSGYNEQFF.

This clone appeared a few times. In nucleotides, the CDR3 is TGTGCCAGCAGCTTGGCCACAGGGGCGGGCTATGGCTACACCTTC. It specifies CASSLATGAGYGYTF. The V and J genes are TRBV5-6 and TRBJ1-2; TRBD1 matches 7 bases. Germline V gene data show CDR1 as SGHDT and CDR2 as YYEEEE. This CDR3 has 15 residues. V shed 0 bases and J 4 bases; nucleotides not matched to a gene: 6. Drawing the rest from reference TRBV5-6 and TRBJ1-2, the complete variable domain is DAGVTQSPTHLIKTRGQQVTLRCSPKSGHDTVSWYQQALGQGPQFIFQYYEEEERQRGNFPDRFSGHQFPNYSSELNVNALLLGDSALYLCASSLATGAGYGYTFGSGTRLTVV.